The TCR beta chain described here comes from a study of T cell changes during pregnancy in multiple sclerosis. The data were produced by immunoSEQ multiplex PCR, yet TCRdb's version contains in-frame clones alone and is incomplete. The data show about 40,000 clones, with 90% seen just once and about 0.45% held by the top ten. Germline V gives CDR1 GTSNPN, CDR2 SVGIG (reference sequence). The CDR3 spans 13 residues. V dropped 1 base and J dropped 1 base, with 5 bases sitting between them. The clonotype was recovered from a female donor with multiple sclerosis, enrolled in a pregnancy study. The source material was CD4+ T cells from peripheral blood mononuclear cells, sampled in the third trimester of pregnancy. The chain couples TRBV30 to TRBJ1-5; D gene uncertain. CDR3 in DNA: TGTGCCTGGAGTGGACAAAGCAATCAGCCCCAGCATTTT. This encodes CAWSGQSNQPQHF.